This TCR beta chain was identified in a study of shared clonotypes between healthy human individuals. Study findings and constraints: Compared with memory subsets, naive subsets generally had larger estimated richness.

TCRdb's table, derived via immunoSEQ multiplex PCR, lists solely in-frame clones and lacks some. The sample includes approximately 2,000,000 clones, about 90% of them seen just once. Concerning this clone: What it binds is unknown.

Germline V gene lookup returns CDR1 MNHNS and CDR2 SASEGT. The CDR3 length is 13 residues. V dropped 0 bases and J dropped 1 base, with 3 bases sitting between them. This clonotype was sampled from a man aged 18 to 29 in good health. Some clones in this sample may be carry-over from other donors' samples. The chain uses TRBV6-1 and TRBJ1-1; D call uncertain. The sample consisted of naive CD4+ T cells from PBMCs. Subset meaning: CD45RA+ positively selected. The DNA for the CDR3 is TGTGCCAGCAGTGAAGCGCAGAACACTGAAGCTTTCTTT. It yields the protein CASSEAQNTEAFF.